This passage covers 3 T cell receptor beta chains from one sample sequenced in a study of blood T cell repertoires in COVID-19. Assay: immunoSEQ multiplex PCR; the TCRdb copy retains only in-frame clones and omits some. The profile shows fewer than 200,000 clones, approximately 85% of them singletons. Sequences were obtained from peripheral blood. These receptors all come from a man aged 55 to 70 who had recovered from COVID-19.

V and J are TRBV5-1 and TRBJ2-1; TRBD1 matches at 7 bases. Looked up from germline, CDR1 is SGHRS and CDR2 is YFSETQ. V trimming: 9 bases; J trimming: 5 bases; junction bases outside the gene matches: 8. The CDR3 has 13 amino acids. The CDR3 DNA sequence: TGCGCCACAAGACAGGGTCCGAACAATGAGCAGTTCTTC. Amino acid sequence: CATRQGPNNEQFF.

The chain uses TRBV18 and TRBJ2-7, with 9 positions matching TRBD2. The germline V gene has CDR1 KGHSH and CDR2 LQKENI. The trim removed 1 base at V and 5 bases at J, leaving 9 bases unmatched. There are 16 residues in the CDR3. The CDR3 region is CASSPQRRGGSDEQYF. As DNA, the CDR3 is TGTGCCAGCTCACCACAGCGGCGGGGGGGTTCTGACGAGCAGTACTTC.

This chain connects TRBV30 to TRBJ1-5; D might be TRBD1 (5 bases). With 2 bases removed from V and 3 bases from J, the gap between germline ends came to 8 bases. Germline lookup yields CDR1 GTSNPN and CDR2 SVGIG (reference sequence). The length of the CDR3 is 13 residues. The CDR3 region has the DNA TGTGCCTGGAGTACGGGACTCAATCAGCCCCAGCATTTT. This encodes CAWSTGLNQPQHF.